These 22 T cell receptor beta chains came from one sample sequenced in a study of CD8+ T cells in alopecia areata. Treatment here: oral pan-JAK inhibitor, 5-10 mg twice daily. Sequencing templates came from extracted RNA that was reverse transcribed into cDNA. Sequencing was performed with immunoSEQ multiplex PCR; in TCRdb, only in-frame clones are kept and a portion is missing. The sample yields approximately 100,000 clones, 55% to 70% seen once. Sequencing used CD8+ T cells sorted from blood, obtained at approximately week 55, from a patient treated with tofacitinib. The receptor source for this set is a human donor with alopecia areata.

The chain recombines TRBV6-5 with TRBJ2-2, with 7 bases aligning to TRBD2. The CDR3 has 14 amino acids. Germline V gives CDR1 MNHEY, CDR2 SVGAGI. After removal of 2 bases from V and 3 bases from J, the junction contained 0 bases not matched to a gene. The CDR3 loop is CASSYGGDTGELFF. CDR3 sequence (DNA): TGTGCCAGCAGTTACGGGGGGGACACCGGGGAGCTGTTTTTT.

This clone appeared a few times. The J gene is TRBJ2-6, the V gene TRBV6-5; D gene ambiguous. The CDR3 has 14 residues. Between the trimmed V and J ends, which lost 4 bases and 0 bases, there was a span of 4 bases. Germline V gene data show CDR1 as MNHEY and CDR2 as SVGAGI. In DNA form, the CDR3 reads TGTGCCAGCAGTTTGGGCTCTGGGGCCAACGTCCTGACTTTC. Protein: CASSLGSGANVLTF.

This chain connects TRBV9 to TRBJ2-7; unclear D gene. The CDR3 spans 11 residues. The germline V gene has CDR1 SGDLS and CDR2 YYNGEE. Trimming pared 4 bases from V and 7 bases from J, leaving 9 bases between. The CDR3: CASSPVGEQYF. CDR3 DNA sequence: TGTGCCAGCAGCCCCGTCGGTGAGCAGTACTTC.

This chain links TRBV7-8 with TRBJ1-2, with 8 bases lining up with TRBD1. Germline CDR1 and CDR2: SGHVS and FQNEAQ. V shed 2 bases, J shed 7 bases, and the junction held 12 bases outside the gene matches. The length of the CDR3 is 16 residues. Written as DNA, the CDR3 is TGTGCCAGCAGCTTACGGGGTGGGCAGGGGGCAATTGGCTACACCTTC. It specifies CASSLRGGQGAIGYTF.

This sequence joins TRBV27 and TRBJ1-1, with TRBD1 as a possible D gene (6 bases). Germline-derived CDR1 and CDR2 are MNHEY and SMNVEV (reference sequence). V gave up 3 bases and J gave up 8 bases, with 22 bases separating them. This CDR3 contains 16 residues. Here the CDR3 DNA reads TGTGCCAGCAGTTTGCTACAGGGCCCCACAGGCCGGGAAGCTTTCTTT. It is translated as CASSLLQGPTGREAFF.

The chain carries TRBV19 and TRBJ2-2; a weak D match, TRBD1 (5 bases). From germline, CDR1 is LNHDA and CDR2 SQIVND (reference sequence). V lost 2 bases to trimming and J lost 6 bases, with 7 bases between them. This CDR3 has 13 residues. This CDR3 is CASSIRGSGELFF. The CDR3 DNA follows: TGTGCCAGTAGTATAAGGGGATCCGGGGAGCTGTTTTTT. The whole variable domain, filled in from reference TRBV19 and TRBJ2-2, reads DGGITQSPKYLFRKEGQNVTLSCEQNLNHDAMYWYRQDPGQGLRLIYYSQIVNDFQKGDIAEGYSVSREKKESFPLTVTSAQKNPTAFYLCASSIRGSGELFFGEGSRLTVL.

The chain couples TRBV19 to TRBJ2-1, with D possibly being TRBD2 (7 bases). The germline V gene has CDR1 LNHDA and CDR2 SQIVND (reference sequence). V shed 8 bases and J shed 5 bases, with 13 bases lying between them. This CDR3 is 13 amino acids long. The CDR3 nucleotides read TGTGCCAGTGGGCGGGGGCCCCACAATGAGCAGTTCTTC. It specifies CASGRGPHNEQFF. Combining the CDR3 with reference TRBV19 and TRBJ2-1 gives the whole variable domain DGGITQSPKYLFRKEGQNVTLSCEQNLNHDAMYWYRQDPGQGLRLIYYSQIVNDFQKGDIAEGYSVSREKKESFPLTVTSAQKNPTAFYLCASGRGPHNEQFFGPGTRLTVL.

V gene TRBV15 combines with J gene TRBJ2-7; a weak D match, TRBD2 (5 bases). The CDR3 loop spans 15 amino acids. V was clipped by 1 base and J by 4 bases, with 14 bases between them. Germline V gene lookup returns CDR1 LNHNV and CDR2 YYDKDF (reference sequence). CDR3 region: CATSRGTSGQYEQYF. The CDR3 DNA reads TGTGCCACCAGCAGAGGTACGAGCGGCCAATACGAGCAGTACTTC.

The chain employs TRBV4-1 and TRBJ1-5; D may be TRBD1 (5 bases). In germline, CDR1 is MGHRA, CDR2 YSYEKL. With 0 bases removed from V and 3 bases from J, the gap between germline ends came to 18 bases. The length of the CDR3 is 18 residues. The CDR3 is CASSQEEVGGIDNQPQHF. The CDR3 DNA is TGCGCCAGCAGCCAAGAAGAGGTCGGGGGGATCGACAATCAGCCCCAGCATTTT.

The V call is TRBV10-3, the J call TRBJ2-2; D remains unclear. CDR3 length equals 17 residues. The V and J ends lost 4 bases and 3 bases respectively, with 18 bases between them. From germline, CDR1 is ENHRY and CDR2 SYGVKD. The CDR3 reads CAISVDIGLFDTGELFF. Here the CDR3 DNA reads TGTGCCATCAGTGTCGATATTGGATTGTTTGACACCGGGGAGCTGTTTTTT.

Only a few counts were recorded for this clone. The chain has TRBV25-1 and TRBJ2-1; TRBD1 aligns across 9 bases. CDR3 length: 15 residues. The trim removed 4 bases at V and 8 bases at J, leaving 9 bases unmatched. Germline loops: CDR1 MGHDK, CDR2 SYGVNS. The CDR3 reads CASSGLNRGHDEQFF. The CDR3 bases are TGTGCCAGCAGTGGATTAAACAGGGGGCACGATGAGCAGTTCTTC. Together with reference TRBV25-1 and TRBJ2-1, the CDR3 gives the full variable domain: EADIYQTPRYLVIGTGKKITLECSQTMGHDKMYWYQQDPGMELHLIHYSYGVNSTEKGDLSSESTVSRIRTEHFPLTLESARPSHTSQYLCASSGLNRGHDEQFFGPGTRLTVL.

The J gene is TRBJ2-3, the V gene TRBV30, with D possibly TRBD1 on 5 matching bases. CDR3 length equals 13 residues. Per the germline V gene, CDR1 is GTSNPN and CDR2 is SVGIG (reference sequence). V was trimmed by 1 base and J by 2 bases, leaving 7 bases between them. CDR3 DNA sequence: TGTGCCTGGAGTGAGGGGAACACAGATACGCAGTATTTT. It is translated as CAWSEGNTDTQYF.

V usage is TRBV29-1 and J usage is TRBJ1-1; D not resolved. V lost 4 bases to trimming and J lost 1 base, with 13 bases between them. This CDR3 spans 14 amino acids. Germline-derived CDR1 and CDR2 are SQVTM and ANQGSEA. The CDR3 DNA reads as TGCAGCGTTGGGTGGCGGGCAACGAACACTGAAGCTTTCTTT. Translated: CSVGWRATNTEAFF.

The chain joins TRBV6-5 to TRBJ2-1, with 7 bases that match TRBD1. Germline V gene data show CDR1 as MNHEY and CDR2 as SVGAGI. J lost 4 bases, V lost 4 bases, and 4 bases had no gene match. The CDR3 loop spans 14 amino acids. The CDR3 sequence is CASSSGTVYNEQFF. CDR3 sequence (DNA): TGTGCCAGCAGTTCCGGGACAGTATACAATGAGCAGTTCTTC.

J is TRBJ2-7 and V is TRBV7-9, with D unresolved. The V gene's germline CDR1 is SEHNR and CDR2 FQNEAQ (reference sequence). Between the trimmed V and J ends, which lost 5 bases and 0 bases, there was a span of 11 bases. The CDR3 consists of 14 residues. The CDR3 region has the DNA TGTGCCAGCAGCCCCCCCGGCATCTCCTACGAGCAGTACTTC. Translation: CASSPPGISYEQYF. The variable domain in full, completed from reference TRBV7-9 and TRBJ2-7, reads DTGVSQNPRHKITKRGQNVTFRCDPISEHNRLYWYRQTLGQGPEFLTYFQNEAQLEKSRLLSDRFSAERPKGSFSTLEIQRTEQGDSAMYLCASSPPGISYEQYFGPGTRLTVT.

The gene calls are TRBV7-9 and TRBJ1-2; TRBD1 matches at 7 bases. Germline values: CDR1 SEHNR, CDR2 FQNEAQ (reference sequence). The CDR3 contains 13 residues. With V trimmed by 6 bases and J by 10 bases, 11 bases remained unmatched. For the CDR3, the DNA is TGTGCCAGCAGTAACGGTCCGGGACAGCACTACACCTTC. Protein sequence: CASSNGPGQHYTF. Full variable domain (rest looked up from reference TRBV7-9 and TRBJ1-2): DTGVSQNPRHKITKRGQNVTFRCDPISEHNRLYWYRQTLGQGPEFLTYFQNEAQLEKSRLLSDRFSAERPKGSFSTLEIQRTEQGDSAMYLCASSNGPGQHYTFGSGTRLTVV.

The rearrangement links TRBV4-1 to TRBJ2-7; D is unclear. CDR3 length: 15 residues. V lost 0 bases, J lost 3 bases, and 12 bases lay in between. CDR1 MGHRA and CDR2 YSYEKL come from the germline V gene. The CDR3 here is CASSQDSFSYYEQYF. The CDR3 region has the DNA TGCGCCAGCAGCCAAGATAGTTTCAGCTACTACGAGCAGTACTTC.

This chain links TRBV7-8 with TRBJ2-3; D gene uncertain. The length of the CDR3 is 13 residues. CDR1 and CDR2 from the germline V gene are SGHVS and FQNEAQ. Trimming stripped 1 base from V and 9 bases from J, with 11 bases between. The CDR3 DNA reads TGTGCCAGCAGCTTAGTGCCCTCGAGGACGCAGTATTTT. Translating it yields CASSLVPSRTQYF.

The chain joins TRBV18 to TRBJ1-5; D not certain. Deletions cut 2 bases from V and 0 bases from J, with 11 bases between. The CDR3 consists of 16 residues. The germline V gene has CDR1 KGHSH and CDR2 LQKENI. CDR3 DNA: TGTGCCAGCTCACCAAGTCTACTCTATAGCAATCAGCCCCAGCATTTT. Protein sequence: CASSPSLLYSNQPQHF.

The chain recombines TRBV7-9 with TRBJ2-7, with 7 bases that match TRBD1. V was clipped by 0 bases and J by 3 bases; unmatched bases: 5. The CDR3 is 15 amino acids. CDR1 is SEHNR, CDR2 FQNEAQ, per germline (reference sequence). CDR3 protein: CASSLARTGHYEQYF. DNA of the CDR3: TGTGCCAGCAGCTTAGCCAGGACAGGACACTACGAGCAGTACTTC.

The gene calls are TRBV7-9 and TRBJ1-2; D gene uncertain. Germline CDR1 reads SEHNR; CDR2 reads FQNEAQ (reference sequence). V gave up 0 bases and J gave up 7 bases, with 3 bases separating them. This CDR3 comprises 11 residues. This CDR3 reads CASSLARGYTF. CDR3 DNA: TGTGCCAGCAGCTTAGCCCGTGGCTACACCTTC.

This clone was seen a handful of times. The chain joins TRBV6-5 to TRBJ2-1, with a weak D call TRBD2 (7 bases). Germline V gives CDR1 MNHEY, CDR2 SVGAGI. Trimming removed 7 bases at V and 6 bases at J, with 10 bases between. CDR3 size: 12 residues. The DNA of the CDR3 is TGTGCCAGCATGGGGGGGCCCAATGAGCAGTTCTTC. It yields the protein CASMGGPNEQFF.